A single sample gave rise to the 23 T cell receptor beta chains below, sequenced in a study of T cell responses to AZD1222 COVID-19 vaccine. Here immunoSEQ multiplex PCR was the method, and the copy in TCRdb shows in-frame clones only, minus some. This sample has some 69,000 clones, with 75% to 90% found just once. The sequenced sample was peripheral blood, obtained 28 days after the second AZD1222 dose. The origin of the receptors is an adult who received the AZD1222 COVID-19 vaccine.

The V gene is TRBV10-3, the J gene TRBJ2-7; D is undetermined. There are 11 residues in the CDR3. CDR1 is ENHRY and CDR2 is SYGVKD in the germline V gene. Trimming took 4 bases from V and 5 from J, leaving 6 bases between them. Here the CDR3 reads CAISGSDEQYF. As DNA, the CDR3 is TGTGCCATCAGTGGGAGCGACGAGCAGTACTTC.

The V gene is TRBV29-1, the J gene TRBJ1-3; D remains unclear. Germline V lookup: CDR1 SQVTM, CDR2 ANQGSEA. The CDR3 totals 13 residues. V shed 7 bases and J shed 0 bases, with 10 bases lying between them. The CDR3 protein is CSADTSSGNTIYF. The CDR3 bases are TGCAGCGCCGACACTAGCTCTGGAAACACCATATATTTT.

This chain links TRBV30 with TRBJ1-1; maybe TRBD1 (5 bases). The CDR3 contains 11 residues. Germline V gene lookup returns CDR1 GTSNPN and CDR2 SVGIG (reference sequence). V was clipped by 4 bases and J by 6 bases, with 9 bases between them. For the CDR3, the DNA is TGTGCCTGGATCAGGGTTTCTGAAGCTTTCTTT. Amino acids: CAWIRVSEAFF.

The V gene is TRBV27, the J gene TRBJ2-6; no clear D. Germline V gene sequence: CDR1 MNHEY, CDR2 SMNVEV (reference sequence). V lost 5 bases and J lost 0, with 5 bases in between. This CDR3 has 14 amino acids. CDR3 in amino acids: CASSQSSGANVLTF. As DNA, the CDR3 is TGTGCCAGCAGTCAGAGCTCTGGGGCCAACGTCCTGACTTTC. The whole variable domain, filled in from reference TRBV27 and TRBJ2-6, reads EAQVTQNPRYLITVTGKKLTVTCSQNMNHEYMSWYRQDPGLGLRQIYYSMNVEVTDKGDVPEGYKVSRKEKRNFPLILESPSPNQTSLYFCASSQSSGANVLTFGAGSRLTVL.

The chain uses TRBV5-1 and TRBJ2-2; weak D call: TRBD1 (6 bases). Trimming took off 0 bases at V and 0 bases at J, with 6 bases between the two ends. Looked up from germline, CDR1 is SGHRS and CDR2 is YFSETQ. The CDR3 covers 15 residues. This CDR3 is CASSLDRANTGELFF. The CDR3 DNA sequence: TGCGCCAGCAGCTTGGACAGGGCGAACACCGGGGAGCTGTTTTTT.

This sequence joins TRBV5-4 and TRBJ2-7, with TRBD1 as a possible D gene (5 bases). The CDR3 runs 15 residues. Trimming took 4 bases from V and 7 from J, leaving 21 bases between them. In germline, CDR1 is SGHNT, CDR2 YYREEE (reference sequence). The CDR3 spells CASSQDSSGKGEQYF. The CDR3 bases are TGTGCCAGCAGCCAGGATAGTAGTGGGAAGGGGGAGCAGTACTTC. Combining the CDR3 with reference TRBV5-4 and TRBJ2-7 gives the whole variable domain ETGVTQSPTHLIKTRGQQVTLRCSSQSGHNTVSWYQQALGQGPQFIFQYYREEENGRGNFPPRFSGLQFPNYSSELNVNALELDDSALYLCASSQDSSGKGEQYFGPGTRLTVT.

This clone was recorded only once. This chain joins TRBV3-1 (or the pseudogene TRBV3-2) and TRBJ1-2; D possibly corresponds to TRBD1 (5 bases). With 0 bases removed from V and 8 bases from J, the gap between germline ends came to 16 bases. CDR1 and CDR2 from the germline V gene are LGHDT and YNNKEL (reference sequence). The CDR3 has 15 amino acids. CDR3 loop: CASSQDEGVKLGYTF. As DNA, the CDR3 is TGTGCCAGCAGCCAAGATGAAGGGGTTAAGTTGGGCTACACCTTC.

The V gene is TRBV5-1, the J gene TRBJ1-1; 8 nucleotides line up with TRBD1. Germline V gene sequence: CDR1 SGHRS, CDR2 YFSETQ. The CDR3 loop spans 13 amino acids. The junction had 4 bases not matched to a gene; V was cut back by 4 bases and J by 5 bases. CDR3 amino acids: CASSQTGGTEAFF. CDR3 nucleotides: TGCGCCAGCAGCCAAACAGGGGGGACTGAAGCTTTCTTT.

J is TRBJ1-5 and V is TRBV10-2; D unclear. Germline V gene lookup returns CDR1 WSHSY and CDR2 SAAADI. Trimming shortened V by 6 bases and J by 4 bases, and 16 bases separated the two germline ends. The CDR3 spans 15 residues. CDR3: CASRPNAGGNQPQHF. CDR3 bases: TGCGCCAGCAGGCCTAACGCGGGCGGGAATCAGCCCCAGCATTTT.

The CDR3 DNA is TGTGCCACCCACCTGACAGAGGCGGAGCCCCAGCATTTT. Translated: CATHLTEAEPQHF. The rearrangement joins TRBV6-5 to TRBJ1-5; the D gene is possibly TRBD1 (5 bases). The CDR3 consists of 13 residues. Trimming left V 10 bases short and J 8 bases short, with 18 bases between. The germline V gene has CDR1 MNHEY and CDR2 SVGAGI.

V is TRBV7-9 and J is TRBJ1-5, with 7 bases identical to TRBD1. The CDR3 length is 18 residues. Trimming took 5 bases from V and 2 from J; bases not matched to a gene: 15. Germline CDR1 SEHNR, CDR2 FQNEAQ (reference sequence). This chain's CDR3 is CASSRSTGIFWRNQPQHF. CDR3 DNA: TGTGCCAGCAGCCGATCGACAGGGATCTTTTGGCGCAATCAGCCCCAGCATTTT. The variable domain in full, completed from reference TRBV7-9 and TRBJ1-5, reads DTGVSQNPRHKITKRGQNVTFRCDPISEHNRLYWYRQTLGQGPEFLTYFQNEAQLEKSRLLSDRFSAERPKGSFSTLEIQRTEQGDSAMYLCASSRSTGIFWRNQPQHFGDGTRLSIL.

The rearrangement links TRBV28 to TRBJ2-7, with TRBD2 matching 8 bases. Germline V gene data show CDR1 as MDHEN and CDR2 as SYDVKM. The CDR3 consists of 16 residues. Unmatched junction bases numbered 12, after V lost 6 bases and J lost 2 bases. The CDR3 region has the DNA TGTGCCAGCAGGGATGGGGTACGGGGGGGTACCTACGAGCAGTACTTC. It codes for CASRDGVRGGTYEQYF.

The V and J genes are TRBV6-1 and TRBJ1-5; 9 nucleotides match TRBD1. Germline CDR1 and CDR2: MNHNS and SASEGT. Losses at the gene ends were 2 bases for V and 5 bases for J; bases not matched to a gene: 13. There are 18 residues in the CDR3. In nucleotides, the CDR3 is TGTGCCAGCAGTGAATCAGGAGGTCCGGGACAGGGATATCAGCCCCAGCATTTT. Translation: CASSESGGPGQGYQPQHF.

Only a few counts were recorded for this clone. The J gene is TRBJ2-7, the V gene TRBV14, with TRBD1 matching 8 bases. V lost 6 bases to trimming and J lost 9 bases; unmatched junction nucleotides: 7. CDR1 SGHDN and CDR2 FVKESK come from the germline V gene. The CDR3 has 12 residues. The CDR3 loop is CASSPDRGTQYF. In DNA, the CDR3 is TGTGCCAGCAGTCCCGACAGGGGCACGCAGTACTTC.

The genes are TRBV19 and TRBJ1-5; 7 bases align to TRBD1. This CDR3 spans 17 amino acids. V shed 6 bases and J 6 bases; nucleotides not matched to a gene: 17. CDR1 and CDR2 from the germline V gene are LNHDA and SQIVND (reference sequence). The CDR3 is CASSEWAGGGSGQPQHF. Here the CDR3 DNA reads TGTGCCAGTAGCGAATGGGCAGGGGGAGGGAGCGGTCAGCCCCAGCATTTT.

The chain carries TRBV28 and TRBJ2-7; D perhaps matches TRBD1 (6 bases). Germline-derived CDR1 and CDR2 are MDHEN and SYDVKM. V was pared by 6 bases and J by 3 bases, with 15 bases between. The CDR3 is 14 amino acids. The CDR3 loop is CASRSRDTNYEQYF. CDR3 DNA: TGTGCCAGCAGGTCACGGGACACCAACTACGAGCAGTACTTC. The full variable domain, in which reference TRBV28 and TRBJ2-7 provide the parts outside the CDR3, is DVKVTQSSRYLVKRTGEKVFLECVQDMDHENMFWYRQDPGLGLRLIYFSYDVKMKEKGDIPEGYSVSREKKERFSLILESASTNQTSMYLCASRSRDTNYEQYFGPGTRLTVT.

This chain joins TRBV4-3 and TRBJ2-3, with no clear D. Germline CDR1 reads LGHNA; CDR2 reads YSLEER. V lost 8 bases and J lost 6, with 15 bases in between. This CDR3 contains 13 residues. The DNA of the CDR3 is TGCGCCAGCGGCGACAAAAATACTGATACGCAGTATTTT. Translating it yields CASGDKNTDTQYF.

This clone occurred a few times. The chain links TRBV20-1 to TRBJ1-4; weak D call: TRBD1 (5 bases). V gave up 3 bases and J gave up 8 bases, with 13 bases separating them. The CDR3 loop spans 13 amino acids. The germline V gene has CDR1 DFQATT and CDR2 SNEGSKA (reference sequence). CDR3: CSASRQKREKLFF. The CDR3 coding sequence is TGCAGTGCTAGTCGACAGAAGAGAGAAAAACTGTTTTTT.

The gene calls are TRBV12-3 or TRBV12-4 and TRBJ1-2; D is undetermined. The CDR3 consists of 12 residues. V lost 6 bases and J 8 bases, leaving 13 bases between the germline ends. In DNA, the CDR3 is TGTGCCAGCAGGGAACCTCTGGGAGGCTACACCTTC. It is translated as CASREPLGGYTF.

As DNA, the CDR3 is TGTGCCAGCAGCTTAGATGGCGTGGAGCGGCAGTTCTTC. It codes for CASSLDGVERQFF. The chain couples TRBV11-3 to TRBJ2-1, with unresolved D. The CDR3 loop spans 13 amino acids. CDR1 is SGHNT and CDR2 is YENEEA in the germline V gene. Trimming stripped 0 bases from V and 12 bases from J, with 12 bases between.

The table lists this clone with a count of one. The J gene is TRBJ2-7, the V gene TRBV11-2, with D possibly TRBD1 on 6 matching bases. The CDR3 is made up of 15 amino acids. V lost 5 bases to trimming and J lost 6 bases, with 20 bases between them. From germline, CDR1 is SGHAT and CDR2 FQNNGV. CDR3 amino acids: CASSPTGTGSSEQYF. The CDR3 bases are TGTGCCAGCAGCCCCACAGGGACGGGATCGTCCGAGCAGTACTTC.

The J gene is TRBJ1-1, the V gene TRBV7-2, with D perhaps TRBD1 (5 bases). The V end lost 4 bases, the J end lost 3 bases, and 15 bases lay between the germline ends. Germline loops: CDR1 SGHTA, CDR2 FQGNSA. The length of the CDR3 is 15 residues. CDR3 sequence (DNA): TGTGCCAGCAGCTATGCAGGCCTAGGGGACACTGAAGCTTTCTTT. This sequence encodes CASSYAGLGDTEAFF.

This clone was counted once. The gene calls are TRBV2 and TRBJ1-1; a possible D gene is TRBD1 (6 bases). This CDR3 has 12 amino acids. Germline V gives CDR1 SNHLY, CDR2 FYNNEI. Trimming left V 8 bases short and J 3 bases short, with 10 bases between. CDR3 loop: CASAGQYTEAFF. CDR3 bases: TGTGCCAGCGCCGGACAGTACACTGAAGCTTTCTTT.